This entry lists 2 T cell receptor beta chains sequenced from one sample in a study of blood T cell repertoires in COVID-19 (dated by TCRdb to about 2020). The library came from the immunoSEQ multiplex PCR assay. The source is immuneACCESS, and TCRdb retained only in-frame sequences with V and J called. Part of the clones is not carried over; for the studies checked, unresolved V genes explain less than half of this, and the remainder is unexplained. This sample holds around 170,000 clones; 70% to 90% were observed only once. Around 1.9% of the sample belongs to the ten largest clones. The sequencing input was peripheral blood. These TCRs come from a man younger than 35 who had recovered from COVID-19.

J is TRBJ2-5 and V is TRBV2; possibly TRBD2 for D (5 bases). The CDR3 has 13 amino acids. Looked up from germline, CDR1 is SNHLY and CDR2 is FYNNEI. The CDR3: CAKQWIGKETQYF. In nucleotides, the CDR3 is TGTGCTAAGCAATGGATCGGGAAAGAGACCCAGTACTTC.

This clone was detected only once. This sequence joins TRBV9 and TRBJ1-2; D perhaps matches TRBD1 (6 bases). The germline V gene encodes CDR1 SGDLS and CDR2 YYNGEE. Trimming took off 0 bases at V and 2 bases at J, with 17 bases between the two ends. The CDR3 totals 17 residues. CDR3 DNA: TGTGCCAGCAGCGTAGGCGGACAGAGCACGCTAAACTATGGCTACACCTTC. It is translated as CASSVGGQSTLNYGYTF.